The 10 T cell receptor beta chains below were found in one sample sequenced in a study of T cell repertoires in cytomegalovirus infection. MiXCR, run by TCRdb on the reads, gives a single entry per CDR3 protein. The sample has 200,000 or so distinct CDR3 sequences, about 30% seen once. The sample taken for sequencing was PBMCs. These receptor sequences come from a human donor in good health (CMV status not recorded). Some clones in this sample may be carry-over from other donors' samples.

This clonotype was recorded at least ten times. The V and J genes are TRBV7-2 and TRBJ1-2, with a tentative D call TRBD1 (5 bases). From germline, CDR1 is SGHTA and CDR2 FQGNSA. Trimming left V 0 bases short and J 2 bases short, with 7 bases between. The CDR3 runs to 14 residues. For the CDR3, the DNA is TGTGCCAGCAGCTTAGCGACAGACAACTATGGCTACACCTTC. This translates into CASSLATDNYGYTF. Drawing the rest from reference TRBV7-2 and TRBJ1-2, the complete variable domain is GAGVSQSPSNKVTEKGKDVELRCDPISGHTALYWYRQSLGQGLEFLIYFQGNSAPDKSGLPSDRFSAERTGGSVSTLTIQRTQQEDSAVYLCASSLATDNYGYTFGSGTRLTVV.

The DNA for the CDR3 is TGTGCCAGCAGCTCGGGACTAGCGGGGGTTAGTGAGCAGTTCTTC. Amino acid sequence: CASSSGLAGVSEQFF. The genes are TRBV6-2 or TRBV6-3 and TRBJ2-1, with TRBD2 identical over 14 bases. The ends lost 6 bases at V and 9 bases at J; junction bases unmatched: 7. Per the germline V gene, CDR1 is MNHEY and CDR2 is SVGEGT. The CDR3 extends over 15 amino acids.

This chain joins TRBV9 and TRBJ1-1, with TRBD1 matching over 7 bases. Unmatched junction bases numbered 7, after V lost 3 bases and J lost 5 bases. The CDR3 has 14 residues. Germline CDR1 is SGDLS and CDR2 is YYNGEE. This CDR3 reads CASSGTGVSTEAFF. The CDR3, as DNA: TGTGCCAGCAGCGGTACAGGGGTTTCGACTGAAGCTTTCTTT.

This clonotype showed up just a few times. V gene TRBV6-1 combines with J gene TRBJ2-1; D ambiguous. V lost 4 bases and J lost 8, with 15 bases in between. The length of the CDR3 is 14 residues. From germline, CDR1 is MNHNS and CDR2 SASEGT. CDR3 loop: CASSVSSPDDEQFF. CDR3 nucleotide sequence: TGTGCCAGCAGTGTCAGCTCCCCCGACGATGAGCAGTTCTTC.

This clonotype has just a few counts. The chain joins TRBV2 to TRBJ2-3; D unclear. The CDR3 covers 14 residues. Deletions cut 2 bases from V and 2 bases from J, with 8 bases between. Germline V gives CDR1 SNHLY, CDR2 FYNNEI. The CDR3 region has the DNA TGTGCCAGCAGTGAATCTGGGAACACAGATACGCAGTATTTT. The encoded protein is CASSESGNTDTQYF.

J is TRBJ1-6 and V is TRBV5-6; D not resolved. V was cut by 0 bases and J by 8 bases, with 18 bases left in between. The CDR3 covers 17 residues. In germline, CDR1 is SGHDT, CDR2 YYEEEE. CDR3 region: CASSLGETRRHHSPLHF. The DNA for the CDR3 is TGTGCCAGCAGCTTGGGGGAAACGAGGAGACATCATTCACCCCTCCACTTT. Full variable domain (remainder filled in from reference TRBV5-6 and TRBJ1-6): DAGVTQSPTHLIKTRGQQVTLRCSPKSGHDTVSWYQQALGQGPQFIFQYYEEEERQRGNFPDRFSGHQFPNYSSELNVNALLLGDSALYLCASSLGETRRHHSPLHFGNGTRLTVT.

The chain couples TRBV29-1 to TRBJ2-5, with D unresolved. This CDR3 contains 12 residues. From germline, CDR1 is SQVTM and CDR2 ANQGSEA. V was shortened by 4 bases and J by 2 bases, with 8 bases between the two germline ends. The CDR3 here is CSVGNKQETQYF. The CDR3 region has the DNA TGCAGCGTTGGAAACAAACAAGAGACCCAGTACTTC.

This clonotype was seen only a few times. The V gene is TRBV6-2 or TRBV6-3, the J gene TRBJ2-1; 14 bases line up with TRBD2. There are 17 residues in the CDR3. Germline loops: CDR1 MNHEY, CDR2 SVGEGT. Germline trimming cut 6 bases from V and 2 bases from J; bases unmatched to any gene: 6. In DNA, the CDR3 is TGTGCCAGCAGCCACCCGACTAGCGGGGGGGCCTACAATGAGCAGTTCTTC. This gives the protein CASSHPTSGGAYNEQFF.

This clonotype has just a few counts. The CDR3 coding sequence is TGTGCCTGGAGTCCCAGCCGGTTCAACTATGGCTACACCTTC. Translating it yields CAWSPSRFNYGYTF. This rearrangement joins TRBV30 to TRBJ1-2; D is unresolved. The CDR3 runs to 14 residues. Germline-derived CDR1 and CDR2 are GTSNPN and SVGIG (reference sequence). Trimming took off 2 bases at V and 2 bases at J, with 12 bases between the two ends.

This clonotype has just a few counts. The chain couples TRBV5-7 to TRBJ2-1, with 11 bases fitting TRBD1. TRBV5-7 is an ORF for which the function is uncertain. The V and J ends lost 3 bases and 8 bases, in that order; junction bases with no gene match: 10. This CDR3 has 16 residues. The DNA of the CDR3 is TGTGCCAGCAGCTGGACAGGGGGCAGGGGGGCCGATGAGCAGTTCTTC. It codes for CASSWTGGRGADEQFF.